This is a list of T cell receptor beta chains from one sample in a study of cytotoxic CD8 clonotypes in ibrutinib-treated CLL. The assay was immunoSEQ multiplex PCR, and TCRdb's table has in-frame clones only and misses some. Of over 25,000 clones listed, roughly 76% are singletons. Material: PBMCs, obtained after 36 months of ibrutinib treatment. Receptors were obtained from a human donor with chronic lymphocytic leukemia. Each CDR3 is given with its conserved first and last residue. D genes are given only for firm matches. Where a row states a size, it is once, few, many or the class of an expanded clone; other rows omit it.

j_call | clone_size | v_call | d_call | cdr3_nt | cdr3_aa
TRBJ2-7 | NA | TRBV29-1 | TRBD1 | TGCAGCGTTGAACTCATCCTGGGACAGGGGGACTACGAGCAGTACTTC | CSVELILGQGDYEQYF
TRBJ2-7 | few | TRBV27 | NA | TGTGCCAGCACCCTGGGCGGCGAGCAGTACTTC | CASTLGGEQYF
TRBJ2-2 | NA | TRBV27 | TRBD2 | TGTGCCAGCAGTTCTAGCGGGGGGGCCCCCGGGGAGCTGTTTTTT | CASSSSGGAPGELFF
TRBJ1-2 | NA | TRBV7-2 | TRBD1 | TGTGCCAGCAGCCAGGACAGGGGCTATGGCTACACCTTC | CASSQDRGYGYTF
TRBJ2-5 | once | TRBV6-5 | NA | TGTGCCAGCGCTTCCTACCAGGACCCGATAGAGACCCAGTACTTC | CASASYQDPIETQYF
TRBJ2-7 | NA | TRBV4-1 | TRBD1 | TGCGCCAGCAGCCAAGGAATCGGGACAGGACCAAACTACGAGCAGTACTTC | CASSQGIGTGPNYEQYF
TRBJ1-1 | NA | TRBV27 | NA | TGTGCCAGCAGTTTTCGGGGGGCCGGCACTGAAGCTTTCTTT | CASSFRGAGTEAFF
TRBJ2-7 | NA | TRBV6-6 | TRBD1 | TGTGCCAGCAGTTACGACGGGACAGGCTACGAGCAGTACTTC | CASSYDGTGYEQYF
TRBJ2-7 | NA | TRBV13 | NA | TGTGCCAGCAGCTTAGGTGGCAGCTTCTCCTACGAGCAGTACTTC | CASSLGGSFSYEQYF
TRBJ2-7 | NA | TRBV7-3 | TRBD1 | TGTGCCAGCAGCTTGGGGCTTACAGGGGACGAGCAGTACTTC | CASSLGLTGDEQYF
TRBJ2-5 | NA | TRBV25-1 | TRBD1 | TGTGCCAGCAGTGAATGGGACAGCCCCCAAGAGACCCAGTACTTC | CASSEWDSPQETQYF
TRBJ2-2 | NA | TRBV5-1 | NA | TGCGCCAGCAGCTTGGGGCAGGGCGTGAGCGGGGAGCTGTTTTTT | CASSLGQGVSGELFF
TRBJ1-1 | NA | TRBV29-1 | TRBD1 | TGCAGCGTGGGACAGGGGAACACTGAAGCTTTCTTT | CSVGQGNTEAFF
TRBJ1-2 | NA | TRBV19 | NA | TGTGCCAGTACCAACCTCGGGAGGCGGCTCGGGAGCTATGGCTACACCTTC | CASTNLGRRLGSYGYTF
TRBJ1-1 | NA | TRBV2 | NA | TGTGCCAGCAGCGGCGGGTACACTGAAGCTTTCTTT | CASSGGYTEAFF
TRBJ2-4 | NA | TRBV5-6 | NA | TGTGCCAGCAGCGGCAGACAAAACATTCAGTACTTC | CASSGRQNIQYF
TRBJ2-3 | NA | TRBV18 | NA | TGTGCCAGCTCACCAAGGGGCCGTTTAGATACGCAGTATTTT | CASSPRGRLDTQYF
TRBJ2-7 | NA | TRBV6-5 | NA | TGTGCCAGCAACGACTACGAGCAGTACTTC | CASNDYEQYF
TRBJ1-1 | many | TRBV7-9 | NA | TGTGCCAGCTCCACAGGGAACACTGAAGCTTTCTTT | CASSTGNTEAFF
TRBJ2-7 | NA | TRBV5-6 | NA | TGTGCCAGCAGCTTGCCGGGACAAGGCTACGAGCAGTACTTC | CASSLPGQGYEQYF
TRBJ1-1 | NA | TRBV10-3 | NA | TGTGCCATCAGTGAGTCGGCGGTAGGCACTGAAGCTTTCTTT | CAISESAVGTEAFF
TRBJ1-6 | NA | TRBV19 | NA | TGTGCCAGTAGTATGGTGGGGCAGGGTGGAAATAATTCACCCCTCCACTTT | CASSMVGQGGNNSPLHF
TRBJ2-3 | NA | TRBV10-3 | NA | TGTGCCACCCTGAATCGGCGGGCCACAGATACGCAGTATTTT | CATLNRRATDTQYF
TRBJ2-1 | few | TRBV5-6 | NA | TGTGCCAGCAGTTTTGCAAAGGATGAGCAGTTCTTC | CASSFAKDEQFF
TRBJ2-7 | NA | TRBV12-5 | TRBD1 | TGTGCTAGTGACGTCCGGGACAGGGATTACGAGCAGTACTTC | CASDVRDRDYEQYF
TRBJ2-1 | NA | TRBV2 | TRBD1 | TGTGCCAGCAGGCCGACAGGGTTCAATGAGCAGTTCTTC | CASRPTGFNEQFF
TRBJ2-3 | NA | TRBV18 | TRBD2 | TGTGCCAGCTCACCTACCCTAGCGGGGGGGTACAAGGATACGCAGTATTTT | CASSPTLAGGYKDTQYF
TRBJ1-2 | NA | TRBV5-1 | TRBD1 | TGCGCCAGCAGCTTGGGGGACAGGTACTATGGCTACACCTTC | CASSLGDRYYGYTF
TRBJ1-3 | NA | TRBV15 | NA | TGTGCCACCAGCAGAGTTTCTGGTGGAAACACCATATATTTT | CATSRVSGGNTIYF
TRBJ2-7 | NA | TRBV7-8 | NA | TGTGCCAGCAGCTTAGTAACGGGGCTCTCCTCCTACGAGCAGTACTTC | CASSLVTGLSSYEQYF
TRBJ2-1 | few | TRBV7-3 | NA | TGTGCCAGCAGCCTGGACGGTCCTCTTGATGAGCAGTTCTTC | CASSLDGPLDEQFF
TRBJ2-5 | NA | TRBV7-6 | NA | TGTGCCAGCACCCTGGGGGCGAGCTATGGAGAGACCCAGTACTTC | CASTLGASYGETQYF
TRBJ1-5 | NA | TRBV27 | NA | TGTGCCAGCAGTTTATGGGGGAATAGCAATCAGCCCCAGCATTTT | CASSLWGNSNQPQHF
TRBJ1-1 | NA | TRBV6-5 | NA | TGTGCCAGCAGTTACGCCGGGGGCACTGAAGCTTTCTTT | CASSYAGGTEAFF
TRBJ1-2 | NA | TRBV6-5 | NA | TGTGCCAGCAGTTACTTGTTCCGAGGGGACGGGGGCTACACCTTC | CASSYLFRGDGGYTF
TRBJ2-7 | NA | TRBV7-9 | TRBD1 | TGTGCCAGCAGCTTAAGGGGGCCCGAGCAGTACTTC | CASSLRGPEQYF
TRBJ2-2 | many | TRBV10-3 | NA | TGTGCCATCAGTGAGTCCTGGGGGAACACCGGGGAGCTGTTTTTT | CAISESWGNTGELFF
TRBJ2-7 | NA | TRBV7-3 | TRBD1 | TGTGCCAGCAGTTGGGGACAGGGTTACGAGCAGTACTTC | CASSWGQGYEQYF
TRBJ2-7 | NA | TRBV18 | TRBD2 | TGTGCCAGCTCCCCTTTGGAGCGGGGGGAAAGCGAGCAGTACTTC | CASSPLERGESEQYF
TRBJ2-3 | NA | TRBV4-2 | NA | TGTGCCAGCAGCCAAGGGGAAGATACGCAGTATTTT | CASSQGEDTQYF
TRBJ2-1 | NA | TRBV29-1 | NA | TGCAGCGTTGAAAGCTACAATGAGCAGTTCTTC | CSVESYNEQFF
TRBJ1-2 | NA | TRBV10-3 | NA | TGTGCCATCAGACCGACAGAGAACTATGGCTACACCTTC | CAIRPTENYGYTF
TRBJ2-7 | NA | TRBV27 | TRBD1 | TGTGCCAGCAGTGGAAGGTCGGACAGGACGGCCGAGCAGTACTTC | CASSGRSDRTAEQYF
TRBJ2-3 | NA | TRBV30 | NA | TGTGCCTGGAGAGAATATGGGGGGCTGATAGATACGCAGTATTTT | CAWREYGGLIDTQYF
TRBJ1-1 | NA | TRBV16 | NA | TGTGCCAGCAGCGTCCCGGGACTATTGAATGCTTTCTTT | CASSVPGLLNAFF
TRBJ2-2 | NA | TRBV2 | NA | TGTGCCAGCAGGGGCCTCGGGGAGCTGTTTTTT | CASRGLGELFF
TRBJ2-7 | NA | TRBV6-5 | NA | TGTGCCAGCAGGGGTTGGTCCGAGCAGTACTTC | CASRGWSEQYF
TRBJ2-7 | NA | TRBV5-1 | NA | TGCGCCAGCAGCTTGGGCGTCAGCACCTACGAGCAGTACTTC | CASSLGVSTYEQYF
TRBJ1-5 | few | TRBV4-1 | NA | TGCGCCAGCAGCCAATCAGGTCATAGCAATCAGCCCCAGCATTTT | CASSQSGHSNQPQHF
TRBJ2-7 | once | TRBV5-1 | TRBD1 | TGCGCCAGCAGCATCGGACAGGGTTACGACGAGCAGTACTTC | CASSIGQGYDEQYF
TRBJ2-3 | NA | TRBV9 | NA | TGTGCCAGCAGTTTTGAGGGCGCGGTAAACACAGATACGCAGTATTTT | CASSFEGAVNTDTQYF
TRBJ1-6 | NA | TRBV19 | TRBD1 | TGTGCCAGTAGGGGACAGGCCAATTCACCCCTCCACTTT | CASRGQANSPLHF
TRBJ1-1 | once | TRBV21-1 | NA | TGTGCCAGCGGAGGGGGGAACACTGAAGCTTTCTTT | CASGGGNTEAFF
TRBJ2-1 | NA | TRBV2 | NA | TGTGCCCCTTCGGGACAAAGCAATGAGCAGTTCTTC | CAPSGQSNEQFF
TRBJ2-7 | NA | TRBV29-1 | NA | TGCAGCGTTTTAGGGGACGAGCAGTACTTC | CSVLGDEQYF
TRBJ2-3 | NA | TRBV25-1 | NA | TGTGCCAGCAGTGACTTGCAGGATCAGGCAGATACGCAGTATTTT | CASSDLQDQADTQYF
TRBJ1-2 | NA | TRBV19 | NA | TGTGCCAGTACCTCAGTGGGGGTATACTATGGCTACACCTTC | CASTSVGVYYGYTF
TRBJ2-3 | NA | TRBV10-1 | NA | TGCGCCAGCAGTGAGTCGTACAGGGAGGAGAACACAGATACGCAGTATTTT | CASSESYREENTDTQYF
TRBJ2-3 | NA | TRBV19 | TRBD2 | TGTGCCAGTAGCCTACTAGCGGGGAGAGTAGATACGCAGTATTTT | CASSLLAGRVDTQYF
TRBJ2-7 | NA | TRBV5-1 | NA | TGCGCCAGCAAAACATTGGACGCCTACGAGCAGTACTTC | CASKTLDAYEQYF